This entry features one T cell receptor (beta chain) sequence. The source of the sample is a study of lung T cells in sarcoidosis with Löfgren's syndrome. TCRdb reanalysed the reads using MiXCR and keeps one entry per CDR3 protein. This sample yields 8,000 to 10,000 distinct CDR3 sequences, of which more than 20% are seen a single time; approximately 25% belongs to the top ten. The sequenced sample was CD4+ T cells from bronchoalveolar lavage fluid. This TCR derives from a human donor with sarcoidosis (Löfgren's syndrome or another form), or a control subject (not recorded which).

CDR3 in DNA: TGTGCCAGCAGCCAATCGGCCACCACAGATACGCAGTATTTT. It codes for CASSQSATTDTQYF. The rearrangement links TRBV16 to TRBJ2-3; D not resolved. V lost 0 bases to trimming and J lost 2 bases, with 6 bases between them. Germline CDR1 and CDR2: KGHSY and FQNENV. The length of the CDR3 is 14 residues.